These T cell receptor beta chains were read from a single sample in a study of blood T cell repertoires in COVID-19. Clones were read by immunoSEQ multiplex PCR, and TCRdb kept only the in-frame ones, dropping some. The table lists 300,000 to 450,000 clones, about nine tenths of them singletons. Specimen: peripheral blood. The receptor source for this set is a woman aged 60-70 years with COVID-19, enrolled during active disease. CDR3s include the opening cysteine and the closing phenylalanine or tryptophan. Each record gives: V gene, D gene, J gene, clone size, CDR3 protein, CDR3 DNA. The D gene is left open where the match is weak. Only part of the rows carry a size: once, few, many, or a class if the clone is expanded.

TRBV10-3	-	TRBJ1-1	-	CAISESGQSNTEAFF	TGTGCCATCAGTGAGTCGGGGCAGTCGAACACTGAAGCTTTCTTT
TRBV3-1/TRBV3-2	-	TRBJ1-3	few	CASSQALAIYF	TGTGCCAGCAGCCAAGCTCTCGCCATATATTTT
TRBV5-5	-	TRBJ1-6	-	CASRRPGHNSPLHF	TGTGCCAGTAGGCGGCCAGGGCATAATTCACCCCTCCACTTT
TRBV27	TRBD1	TRBJ1-4	-	CASSLGAQGPTFF	TGTGCCAGCAGCCTTGGGGCACAGGGGCCAACTTTTTTT
TRBV7-2	-	TRBJ1-2	-	CASSLSAGPLYGYTF	TGTGCCAGCAGCTTAAGTGCAGGTCCTCTCTATGGCTACACCTTC
TRBV18	TRBD1	TRBJ1-5	-	CASSPLGGQGDQPQHF	TGTGCCAGCTCACCATTGGGGGGACAGGGTGATCAGCCCCAGCATTTT
TRBV5-1	TRBD2	TRBJ2-1	-	CASSRTSGGRTSYNEQFF	TGCGCCAGCAGCAGGACTAGCGGGGGCCGAACGTCCTACAATGAGCAGTTCTTC
TRBV9	-	TRBJ1-3	-	CASSASGGNAGNTIYF	TGTGCCAGCAGCGCCTCGGGGGGTAATGCTGGAAACACCATATATTTT
TRBV6-1	-	TRBJ2-7	-	CASSEVNVYEQYF	TGTGCCAGCAGTGAAGTAAATGTTTACGAGCAGTACTTC
TRBV5-4	TRBD2	TRBJ2-7	-	CASSWGGLAGAREQYF	TGTGCCAGCAGCTGGGGGGGACTAGCGGGGGCCCGCGAGCAGTACTTC
TRBV27	-	TRBJ1-2	-	CASSSRDGLGPNYGYTF	TGTGCCAGCAGTTCCCGGGACGGACTAGGGCCAAACTATGGCTACACCTTC
TRBV12-5	-	TRBJ2-5	-	CASGRASPPETQYF	TGTGCTAGTGGCCGGGCTAGCCCCCCAGAGACCCAGTACTTC
TRBV6-5	-	TRBJ1-5	-	CASSSRDNSNQPQHF	TGTGCCAGCAGTTCCCGGGACAATAGCAATCAGCCCCAGCATTTT
TRBV30	-	TRBJ1-3	-	CAWSVGTFSGNTIYF	TGTGCCTGGAGTGTGGGCACCTTCTCTGGAAACACCATATATTTT
TRBV14	-	TRBJ2-2	-	CASSQGAQVCLELFF	TGTGCCAGCAGCCAAGGAGCCCAGGTCTGTTTGGAGCTGTTTTTT
TRBV28	-	TRBJ2-6	-	CASSLQGGSGANVLTF	TGTGCCAGCAGTTTGCAGGGGGGATCTGGGGCCAACGTCCTGACTTTC
TRBV3-1/TRBV3-2	TRBD2	TRBJ2-5	-	CASRRLAGDQGAQYF	TGTGCCAGCAGAAGACTAGCGGGGGACCAGGGGGCCCAGTACTTC
TRBV2	TRBD1	TRBJ1-5	few	CASISGQGDNQPQHF	TGTGCCAGCATAAGCGGACAGGGGGACAATCAGCCCCAGCATTTT
TRBV7-6	-	TRBJ1-5	-	CASSLDTGNQPQHF	TGTGCCAGCAGCTTAGATACGGGCAATCAGCCCCAGCATTTT
TRBV9	-	TRBJ1-2	-	CASSRGSYGYTF	TGTGCCAGCAGCAGGGGCAGCTATGGCTACACCTTC
TRBV28	-	TRBJ1-2	-	CASSLKGQNYGYTF	TGTGCCAGCAGTTTAAAGGGGCAGAACTATGGCTACACCTTC
TRBV6-5	-	TRBJ2-1	-	CASSTQGLRNNEQFF	TGTGCCAGCAGCACCCAGGGGCTTCGGAACAATGAGCAGTTCTTC
TRBV5-1	TRBD1	TRBJ1-5	-	CASSIQGAPTQPQHF	TGCGCCAGCAGTATACAGGGGGCTCCCACTCAGCCCCAGCATTTT